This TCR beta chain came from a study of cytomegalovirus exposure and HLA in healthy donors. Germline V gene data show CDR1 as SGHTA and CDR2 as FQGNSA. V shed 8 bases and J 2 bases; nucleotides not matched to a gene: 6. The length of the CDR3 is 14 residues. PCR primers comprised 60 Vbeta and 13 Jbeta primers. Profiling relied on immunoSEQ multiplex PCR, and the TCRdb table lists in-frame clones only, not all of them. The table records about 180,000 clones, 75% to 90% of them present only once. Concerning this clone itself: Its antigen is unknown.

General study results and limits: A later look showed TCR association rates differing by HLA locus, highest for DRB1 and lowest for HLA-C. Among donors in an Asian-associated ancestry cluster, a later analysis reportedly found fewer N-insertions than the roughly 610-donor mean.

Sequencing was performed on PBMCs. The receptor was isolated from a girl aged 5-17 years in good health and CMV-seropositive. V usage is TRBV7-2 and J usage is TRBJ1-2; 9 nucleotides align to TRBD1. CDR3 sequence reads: CASGTGGGNYGYTF. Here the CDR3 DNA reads TGTGCCAGCGGAACAGGGGGCGGCAACTATGGCTACACCTTC. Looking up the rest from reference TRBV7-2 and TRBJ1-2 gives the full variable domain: GAGVSQSPSNKVTEKGKDVELRCDPISGHTALYWYRQSLGQGLEFLIYFQGNSAPDKSGLPSDRFSAERTGGSVSTLTIQRTQQEDSAVYLCASGTGGGNYGYTFGSGTRLTVV.